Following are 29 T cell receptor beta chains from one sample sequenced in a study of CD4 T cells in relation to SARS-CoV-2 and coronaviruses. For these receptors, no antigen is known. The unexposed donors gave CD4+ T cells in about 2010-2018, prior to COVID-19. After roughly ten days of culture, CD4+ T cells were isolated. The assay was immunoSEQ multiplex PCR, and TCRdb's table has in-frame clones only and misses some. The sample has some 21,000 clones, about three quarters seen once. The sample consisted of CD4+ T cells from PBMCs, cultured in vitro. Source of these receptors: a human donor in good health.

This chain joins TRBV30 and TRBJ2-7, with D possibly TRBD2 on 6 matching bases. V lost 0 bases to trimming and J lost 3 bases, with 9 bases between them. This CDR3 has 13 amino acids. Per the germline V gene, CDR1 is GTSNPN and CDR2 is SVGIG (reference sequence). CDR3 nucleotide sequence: TGTGCCTGGAGTGTAGAGCGGGTCTACGAGCAGTACTTC. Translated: CAWSVERVYEQYF.

The CDR3 loop reads CASRSGTSGRNQETQYF. DNA for the CDR3: TGCGCCAGCAGATCCGGGACTAGCGGGAGGAACCAAGAGACCCAGTACTTC. The V and J genes are TRBV5-1 and TRBJ2-5; 15 nucleotides line up with TRBD2. The CDR3 consists of 17 residues. Germline V lookup: CDR1 SGHRS, CDR2 YFSETQ. Trimming removed 5 bases from V and 0 bases from J; junction bases left unmatched: 5.

CDR3 sequence reads: CASSLAPGQGEAFF. The CDR3, as DNA: TGCGCCAGCAGCTTGGCGCCGGGACAGGGTGAAGCTTTCTTT. The chain couples TRBV5-1 to TRBJ1-1; 9 bases line up with TRBD1. CDR3 length: 14 amino acids. V shed 0 bases, J shed 7 bases, and the junction held 4 bases outside the gene matches. Germline lookup yields CDR1 SGHRS and CDR2 YFSETQ.

CDR3 DNA: TGCAGTGCTAGTACTAGCGGATACTACGAGCAGTACTTC. Amino acid sequence: CSASTSGYYEQYF. V and J are TRBV20-1 and TRBJ2-7, with 8 bases that match TRBD2. There are 13 residues in the CDR3. V lost 3 bases and J lost 3; bases outside the gene matches: 4. Germline CDR1 reads DFQATT; CDR2 reads SNEGSKA (reference sequence).

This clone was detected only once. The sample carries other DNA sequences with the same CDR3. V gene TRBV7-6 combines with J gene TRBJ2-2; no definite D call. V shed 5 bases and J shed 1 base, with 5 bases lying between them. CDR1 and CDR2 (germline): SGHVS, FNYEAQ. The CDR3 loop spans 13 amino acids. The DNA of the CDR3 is TGTGCCAGCAGCCCCCAGAACACCGGGGAGCTGTTTTTT. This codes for CASSPQNTGELFF.

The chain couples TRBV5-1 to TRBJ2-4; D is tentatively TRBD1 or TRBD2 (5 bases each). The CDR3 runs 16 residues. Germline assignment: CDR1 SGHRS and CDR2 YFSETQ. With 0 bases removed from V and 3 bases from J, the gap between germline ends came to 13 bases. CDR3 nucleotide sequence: TGCGCCAGCAGCTTGGAAGTGACGGGGCTCAAAAACATTCAGTACTTC. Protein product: CASSLEVTGLKNIQYF.

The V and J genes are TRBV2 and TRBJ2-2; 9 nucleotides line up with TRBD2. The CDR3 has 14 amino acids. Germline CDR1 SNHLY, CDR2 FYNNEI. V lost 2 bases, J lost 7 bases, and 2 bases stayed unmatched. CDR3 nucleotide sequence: TGTGCCAGCAGTGAAATAGCGGGGGTCGGGGAGCTGTTTTTT. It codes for CASSEIAGVGELFF.

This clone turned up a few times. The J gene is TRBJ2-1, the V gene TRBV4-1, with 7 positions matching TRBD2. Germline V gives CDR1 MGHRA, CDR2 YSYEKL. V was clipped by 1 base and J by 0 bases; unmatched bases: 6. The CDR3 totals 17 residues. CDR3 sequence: CASSQVGGRGSYNEQFF. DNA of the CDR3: TGCGCCAGCAGCCAAGTCGGGGGGAGGGGCTCCTACAATGAGCAGTTCTTC.

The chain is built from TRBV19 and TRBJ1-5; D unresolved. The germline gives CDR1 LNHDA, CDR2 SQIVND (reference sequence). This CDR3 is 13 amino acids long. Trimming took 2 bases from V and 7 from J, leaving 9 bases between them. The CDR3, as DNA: TGTGCCAGTAGTATAAGTTTTCGGCAGCCCCAGCATTTT. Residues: CASSISFRQPQHF.

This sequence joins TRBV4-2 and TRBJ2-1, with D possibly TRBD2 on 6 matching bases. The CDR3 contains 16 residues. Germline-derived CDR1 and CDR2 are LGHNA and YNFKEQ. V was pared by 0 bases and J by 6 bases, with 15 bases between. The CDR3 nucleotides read TGTGCCAGCAGCCAAGAAGGGCGACTAGGATCCAATGAGCAGTTCTTC. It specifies CASSQEGRLGSNEQFF.

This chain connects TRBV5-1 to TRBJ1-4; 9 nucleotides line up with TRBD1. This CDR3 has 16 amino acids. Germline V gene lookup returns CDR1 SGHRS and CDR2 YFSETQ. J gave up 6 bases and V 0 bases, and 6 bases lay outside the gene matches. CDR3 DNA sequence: TGCGCCAGCAGCTTGGAGGGGACAGGGTTTTATGAAAAACTGTTTTTT. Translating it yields CASSLEGTGFYEKLFF.

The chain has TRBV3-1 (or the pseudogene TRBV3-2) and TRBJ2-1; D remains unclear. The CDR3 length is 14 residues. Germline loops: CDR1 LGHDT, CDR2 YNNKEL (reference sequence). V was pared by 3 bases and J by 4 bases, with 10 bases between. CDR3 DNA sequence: TGTGCCAGCAGCCAGTTCCTAGGTTACAATGAGCAGTTCTTC. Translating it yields CASSQFLGYNEQFF.

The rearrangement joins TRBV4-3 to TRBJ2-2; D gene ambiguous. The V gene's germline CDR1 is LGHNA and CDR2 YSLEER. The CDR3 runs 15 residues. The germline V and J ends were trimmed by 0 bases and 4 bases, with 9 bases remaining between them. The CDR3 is CASSQDPGTTGELFF. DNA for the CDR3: TGCGCCAGCAGCCAAGATCCCGGCACCACCGGGGAGCTGTTTTTT.

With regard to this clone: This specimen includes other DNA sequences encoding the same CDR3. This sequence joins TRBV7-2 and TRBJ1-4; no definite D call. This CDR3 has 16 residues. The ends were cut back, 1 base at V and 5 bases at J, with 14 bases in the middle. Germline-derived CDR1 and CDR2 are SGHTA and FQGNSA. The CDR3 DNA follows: TGTGCCAGCAGCTTAGACCGAACGACTCCAAATGAAAAACTGTTTTTT. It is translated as CASSLDRTTPNEKLFF. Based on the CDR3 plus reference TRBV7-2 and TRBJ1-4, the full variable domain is GAGVSQSPSNKVTEKGKDVELRCDPISGHTALYWYRQSLGQGLEFLIYFQGNSAPDKSGLPSDRFSAERTGGSVSTLTIQRTQQEDSAVYLCASSLDRTTPNEKLFFGSGTQLSVL.

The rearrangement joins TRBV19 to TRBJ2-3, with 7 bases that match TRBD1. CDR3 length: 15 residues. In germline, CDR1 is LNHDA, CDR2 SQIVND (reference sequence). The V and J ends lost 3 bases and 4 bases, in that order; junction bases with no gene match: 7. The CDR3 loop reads CASSMGDRDADTQYF. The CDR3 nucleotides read TGTGCCAGTAGTATGGGTGACAGGGACGCAGATACGCAGTATTTT.

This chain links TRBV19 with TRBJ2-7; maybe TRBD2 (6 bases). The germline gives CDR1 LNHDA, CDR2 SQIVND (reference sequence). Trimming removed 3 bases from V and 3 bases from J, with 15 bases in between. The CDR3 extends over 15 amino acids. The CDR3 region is CASSIGAQAGYEQYF. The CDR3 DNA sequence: TGTGCCAGTAGTATTGGGGCTCAAGCGGGCTACGAGCAGTACTTC. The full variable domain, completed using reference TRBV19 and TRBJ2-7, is DGGITQSPKYLFRKEGQNVTLSCEQNLNHDAMYWYRQDPGQGLRLIYYSQIVNDFQKGDIAEGYSVSREKKESFPLTVTSAQKNPTAFYLCASSIGAQAGYEQYFGPGTRLTVT.

CDR3 bases: TGTGCCAGCAGCCCACCACTTCGGGGAGGAGGGCAAGCTTTCTTT. This encodes CASSPPLRGGGQAFF. This rearrangement joins TRBV7-2 to TRBJ1-1; D gene ambiguous. The germline V gene encodes CDR1 SGHTA and CDR2 FQGNSA. V was shortened by 5 bases and J by 9 bases, with 22 bases between the two germline ends. This CDR3 has 15 residues.

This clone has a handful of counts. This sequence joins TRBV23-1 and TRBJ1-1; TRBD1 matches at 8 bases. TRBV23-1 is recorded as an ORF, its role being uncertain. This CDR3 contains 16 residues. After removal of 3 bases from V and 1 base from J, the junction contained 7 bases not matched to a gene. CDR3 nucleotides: TGCGCCAGCAGTCATAGGACAGGGCCCCCGAACACTGAAGCTTTCTTT. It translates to CASSHRTGPPNTEAFF.

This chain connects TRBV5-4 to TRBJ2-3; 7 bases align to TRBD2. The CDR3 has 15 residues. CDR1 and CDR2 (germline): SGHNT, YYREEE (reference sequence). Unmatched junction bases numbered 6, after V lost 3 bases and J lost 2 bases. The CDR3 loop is CASSSLAAPTDTQYF. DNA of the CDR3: TGTGCCAGCAGCTCGCTAGCGGCCCCCACAGATACGCAGTATTTT.

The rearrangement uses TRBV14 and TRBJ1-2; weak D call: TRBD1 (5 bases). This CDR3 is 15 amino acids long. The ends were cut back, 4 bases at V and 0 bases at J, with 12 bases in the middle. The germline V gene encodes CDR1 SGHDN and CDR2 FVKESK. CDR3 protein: CASSPLVGANYGYTF. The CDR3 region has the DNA TGTGCCAGCAGCCCTCTGGTAGGGGCTAACTATGGCTACACCTTC.

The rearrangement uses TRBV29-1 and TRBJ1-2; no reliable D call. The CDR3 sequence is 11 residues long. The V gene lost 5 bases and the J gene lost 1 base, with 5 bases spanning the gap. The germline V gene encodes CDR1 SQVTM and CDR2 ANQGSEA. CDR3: CSVNGNYGYTF. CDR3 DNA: TGCAGCGTTAACGGTAACTATGGCTACACCTTC.

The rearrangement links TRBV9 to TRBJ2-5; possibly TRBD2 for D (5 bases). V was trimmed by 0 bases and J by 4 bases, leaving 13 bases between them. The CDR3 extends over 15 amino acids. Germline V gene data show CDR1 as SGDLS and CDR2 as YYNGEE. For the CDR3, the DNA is TGTGCCAGCAGCGTAGACCCGGGGAGAGCAGAGACCCAGTACTTC. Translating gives CASSVDPGRAETQYF.

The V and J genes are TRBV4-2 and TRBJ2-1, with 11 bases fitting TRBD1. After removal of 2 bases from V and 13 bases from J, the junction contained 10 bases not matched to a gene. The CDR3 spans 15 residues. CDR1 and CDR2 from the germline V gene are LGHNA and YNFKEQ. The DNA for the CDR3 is TGTGCCAGCAGCCAAACCGGGACAGGGGGACTTCTTCAGTTCTTC. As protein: CASSQTGTGGLLQFF.

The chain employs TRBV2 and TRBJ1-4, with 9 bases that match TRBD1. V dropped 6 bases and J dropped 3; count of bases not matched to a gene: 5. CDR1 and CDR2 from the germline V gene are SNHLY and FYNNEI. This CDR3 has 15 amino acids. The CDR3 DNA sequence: TGTGCCAGCAGGGAACAGGGGGCGCCTAATGAAAAACTGTTTTTT. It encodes CASREQGAPNEKLFF.

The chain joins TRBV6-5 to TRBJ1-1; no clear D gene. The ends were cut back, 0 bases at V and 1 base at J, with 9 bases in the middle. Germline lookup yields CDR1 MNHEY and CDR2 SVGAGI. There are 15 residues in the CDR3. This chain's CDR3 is CASSYSSGRNTEAFF. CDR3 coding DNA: TGTGCCAGCAGTTACTCGAGTGGGCGGAACACTGAAGCTTTCTTT.

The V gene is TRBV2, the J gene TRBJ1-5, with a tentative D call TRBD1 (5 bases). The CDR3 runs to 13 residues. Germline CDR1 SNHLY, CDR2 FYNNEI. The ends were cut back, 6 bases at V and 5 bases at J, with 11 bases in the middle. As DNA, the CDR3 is TGTGCCAGCAGGCAGGGCGGCGATCAGCCCCAGCATTTT. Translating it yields CASRQGGDQPQHF.

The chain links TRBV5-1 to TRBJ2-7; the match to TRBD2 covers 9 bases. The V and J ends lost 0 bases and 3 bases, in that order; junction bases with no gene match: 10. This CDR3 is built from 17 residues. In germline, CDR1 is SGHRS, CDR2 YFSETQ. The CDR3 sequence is CASSLVRSSGVGYEQYF. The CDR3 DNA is TGCGCCAGCAGCTTGGTCCGCTCTAGCGGGGTTGGCTACGAGCAGTACTTC.

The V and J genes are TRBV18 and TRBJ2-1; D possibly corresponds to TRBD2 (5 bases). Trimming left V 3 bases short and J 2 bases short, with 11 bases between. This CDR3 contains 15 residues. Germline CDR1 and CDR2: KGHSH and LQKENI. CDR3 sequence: CASSPSSLAYNEQFF. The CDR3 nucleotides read TGTGCCAGCTCACCTTCTAGCTTGGCCTACAATGAGCAGTTCTTC.

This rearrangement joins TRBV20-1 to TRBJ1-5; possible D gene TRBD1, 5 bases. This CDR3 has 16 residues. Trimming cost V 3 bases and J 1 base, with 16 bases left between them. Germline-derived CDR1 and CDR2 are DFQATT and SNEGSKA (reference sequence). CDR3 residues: CSASVAGGLSNQPQHF. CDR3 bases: TGCAGTGCTAGTGTGGCTGGGGGGTTGAGCAATCAGCCCCAGCATTTT.